Listed below are T cell receptor beta chains from one sample, sequenced in a study of shared clonotypes between healthy human individuals. Only in-frame clones appear in the TCRdb table, and some are missing; sequencing was by immunoSEQ multiplex PCR. Of under 600,000 clones listed, around three quarters are singletons. The specimen was PBMCs. The receptors stem from a middle-aged woman in good health. Some clones in this sample may be carry-over from other donors' samples. The CDR3 runs from the conserved cysteine through the conserved F or W. D genes are given only for firm matches. For some rows the clone size is stated as once, few or many, or as a class when expanded; others skip it.

d_call,j_call,v_call,clone_size,cdr3_length,cdr3_nt,cdr3_aa
NA,TRBJ2-1,TRBV4-1,NA,15,TGCGCCAGCAGCCAAGTCCCTGGCGTGCCTAATGAGCAGTTCTTC,CASSQVPGVPNEQFF
NA,TRBJ1-5,TRBV23-1,NA,13,TGCGCCAGCACCTCGGGCCCCAATCAGCCCCAGCATTTT,CASTSGPNQPQHF
NA,TRBJ2-1,TRBV30,NA,14,TGTGCCTGGAGTCTCAGACTGTCTGGGGATGAGCAGTTCTTC,CAWSLRLSGDEQFF
NA,TRBJ1-4,TRBV23-1,NA,12,TGCGCCAGCAGTCAATCGCGGGAAAAACTGTTTTTT,CASSQSREKLFF
NA,TRBJ1-1,TRBV4-2,NA,15,TGTGCCAGCAGCCCCACCCTTGGACAAAGGACTGAAGCTTTCTTT,CASSPTLGQRTEAFF
NA,TRBJ2-1,TRBV7-6,NA,12,TGTGCCAGCAGCCCGGGATACAATGAGCAGTTCTTC,CASSPGYNEQFF
TRBD2,TRBJ2-2,TRBV7-9,once,15,TGTGCCAGCAGCGCCGGACTAGCGGGAGGCGGGGAGCTGTTTTTT,CASSAGLAGGGELFF
NA,TRBJ2-4,TRBV2,once,15,TGTGCCAGCTGGAGGGTTACGGGGGCCAAAAACATTCAGTACTTC,CASWRVTGAKNIQYF
NA,TRBJ2-1,TRBV18,NA,13,TGTGCCAGCTCACCGGCCGCCAGCAATGAGCAGTTCTTC,CASSPAASNEQFF
TRBD2,TRBJ2-2,TRBV7-2,once,18,TGTGCCAGCAGCTTGAGTTCGACTAGCGGGCTGAACACCGGGGAGCTGTTTTTT,CASSLSSTSGLNTGELFF